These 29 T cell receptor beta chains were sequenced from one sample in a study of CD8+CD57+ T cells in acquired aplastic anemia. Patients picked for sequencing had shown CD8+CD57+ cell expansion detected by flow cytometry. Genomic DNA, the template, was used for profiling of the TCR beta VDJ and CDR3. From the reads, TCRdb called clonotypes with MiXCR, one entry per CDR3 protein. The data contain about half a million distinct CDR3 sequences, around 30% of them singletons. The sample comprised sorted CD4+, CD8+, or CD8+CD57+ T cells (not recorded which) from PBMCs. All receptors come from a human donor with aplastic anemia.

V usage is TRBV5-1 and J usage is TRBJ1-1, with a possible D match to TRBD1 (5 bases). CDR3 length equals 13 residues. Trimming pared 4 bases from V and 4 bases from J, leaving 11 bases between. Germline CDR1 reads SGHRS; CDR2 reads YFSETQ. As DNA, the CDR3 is TGCGCCAGCAGCCGAATAGGGGCCACTGAAGCTTTCTTT. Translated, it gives CASSRIGATEAFF.

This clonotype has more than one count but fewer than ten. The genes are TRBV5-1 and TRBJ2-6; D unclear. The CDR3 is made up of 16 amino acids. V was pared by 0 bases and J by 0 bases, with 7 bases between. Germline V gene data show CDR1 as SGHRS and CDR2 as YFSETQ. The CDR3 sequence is CASSLAGDSGANVLTF. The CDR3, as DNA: TGCGCCAGCAGCTTGGCCGGTGACTCTGGGGCCAACGTCCTGACTTTC.

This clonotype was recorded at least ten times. Here the CDR3 DNA reads TGTGCCAGCCCGACTAGCGGGGGGATGGATACGCAGTATTTT. The encoded protein is CASPTSGGMDTQYF. The chain combines TRBV2 with TRBJ2-3; the match to TRBD2 covers 13 bases. With V trimmed by 8 bases and J by 6 bases, 5 bases remained unmatched. Germline-derived CDR1 and CDR2 are SNHLY and FYNNEI. CDR3 length equals 14 residues.

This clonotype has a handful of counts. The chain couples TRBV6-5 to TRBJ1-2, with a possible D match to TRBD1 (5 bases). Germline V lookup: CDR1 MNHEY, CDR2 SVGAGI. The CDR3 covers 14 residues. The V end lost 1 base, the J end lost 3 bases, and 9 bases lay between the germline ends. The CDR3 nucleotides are TGTGCCAGCAGTTACTTGGGGCAGGACTATGGCTACACCTTC. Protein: CASSYLGQDYGYTF.

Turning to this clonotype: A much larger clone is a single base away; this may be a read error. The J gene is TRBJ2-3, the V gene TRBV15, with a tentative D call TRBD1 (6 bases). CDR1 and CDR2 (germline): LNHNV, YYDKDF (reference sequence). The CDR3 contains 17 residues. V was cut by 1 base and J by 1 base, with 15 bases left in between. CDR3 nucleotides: TGTGCCACCAGCAGAGCGCCGGGTGGGGGCGGCACAGATACGCAGTATTTT. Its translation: CATSRAPGGGGTDTQYF. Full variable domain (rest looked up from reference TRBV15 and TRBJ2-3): DAMVIQNPRYQVTQFGKPVTLSCSQTLNHNVMYWYQQKSSQAPKLLFHYYDKDFNNEADTPDNFQSRRPNTSFCFLDIRSPGLGDTAMYLCATSRAPGGGGTDTQYFGPGTRLTVL.

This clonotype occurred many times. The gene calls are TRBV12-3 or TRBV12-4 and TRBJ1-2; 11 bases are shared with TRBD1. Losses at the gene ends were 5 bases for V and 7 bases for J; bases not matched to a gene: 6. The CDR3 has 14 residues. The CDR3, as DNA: TGTGCCAGCAGTCCGACCGGGACAGGGGGTGGCTACACCTTC. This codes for CASSPTGTGGGYTF.

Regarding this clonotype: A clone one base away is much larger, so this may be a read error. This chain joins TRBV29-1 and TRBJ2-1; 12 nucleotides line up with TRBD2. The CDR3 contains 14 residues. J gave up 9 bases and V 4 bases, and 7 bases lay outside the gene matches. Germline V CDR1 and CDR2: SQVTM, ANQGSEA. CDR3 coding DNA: TGCAGCGTTGCATCTAGCGGGGGGGCCAGTGAGCAGTTCTTC. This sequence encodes CSVASSGGASEQFF.

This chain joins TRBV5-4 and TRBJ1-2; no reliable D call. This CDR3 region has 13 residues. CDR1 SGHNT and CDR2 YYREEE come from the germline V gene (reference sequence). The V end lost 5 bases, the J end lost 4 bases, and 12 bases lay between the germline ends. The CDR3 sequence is CASSNMLAYGYTF. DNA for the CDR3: TGTGCCAGCAGTAACATGTTAGCCTATGGCTACACCTTC.

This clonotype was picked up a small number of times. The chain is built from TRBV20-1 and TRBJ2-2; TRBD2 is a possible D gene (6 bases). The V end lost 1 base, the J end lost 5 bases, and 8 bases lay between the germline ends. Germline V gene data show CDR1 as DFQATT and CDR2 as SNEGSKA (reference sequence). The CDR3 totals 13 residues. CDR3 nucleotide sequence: TGCAGTGCTAGAGGGGACTGGACCGGGGAGCTGTTTTTT. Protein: CSARGDWTGELFF.

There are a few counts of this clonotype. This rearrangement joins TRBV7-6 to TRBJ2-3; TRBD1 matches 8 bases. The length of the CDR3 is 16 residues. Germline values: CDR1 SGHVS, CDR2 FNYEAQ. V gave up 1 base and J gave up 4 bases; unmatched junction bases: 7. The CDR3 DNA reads TGTGCCAGCAGCTTAGAAGGGACAGGACCACCAGATACGCAGTATTTT. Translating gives CASSLEGTGPPDTQYF.

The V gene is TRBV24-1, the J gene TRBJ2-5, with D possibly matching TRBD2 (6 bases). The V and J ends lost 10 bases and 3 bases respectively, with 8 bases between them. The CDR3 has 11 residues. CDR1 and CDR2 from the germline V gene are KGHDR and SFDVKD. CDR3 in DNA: TGTGCCACACGGGGGAAAGAGACCCAGTACTTC. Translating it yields CATRGKETQYF.

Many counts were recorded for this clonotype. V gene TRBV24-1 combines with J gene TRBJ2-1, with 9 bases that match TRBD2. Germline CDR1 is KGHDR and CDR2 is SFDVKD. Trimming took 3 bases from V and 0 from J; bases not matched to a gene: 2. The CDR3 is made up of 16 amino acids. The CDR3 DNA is TGTGCCACCAGTGATCGACTAGCGGACTCCTACAATGAGCAGTTCTTC. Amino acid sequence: CATSDRLADSYNEQFF.

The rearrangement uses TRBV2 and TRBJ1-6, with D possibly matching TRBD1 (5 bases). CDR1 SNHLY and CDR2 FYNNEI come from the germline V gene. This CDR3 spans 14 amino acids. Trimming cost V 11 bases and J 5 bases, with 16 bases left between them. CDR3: CAWSLAGDNSPLHF. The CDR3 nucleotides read TGTGCCTGGAGCTTGGCGGGGGATAATTCACCCCTCCACTTT.

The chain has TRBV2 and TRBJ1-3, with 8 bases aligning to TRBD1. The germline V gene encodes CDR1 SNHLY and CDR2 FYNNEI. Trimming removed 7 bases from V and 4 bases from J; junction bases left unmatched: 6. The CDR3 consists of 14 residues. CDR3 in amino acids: CASNGQGGGNTIYF. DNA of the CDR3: TGTGCCAGCAATGGACAGGGTGGCGGAAACACCATATATTTT. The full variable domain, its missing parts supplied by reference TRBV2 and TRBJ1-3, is EPEVTQTPSHQVTQMGQEVILRCVPISNHLYFYWYRQILGQKVEFLVSFYNNEISEKSEIFDDQFSVERPDGSNFTLKIRSTKLEDSAMYFCASNGQGGGNTIYFGEGSWLTVV.

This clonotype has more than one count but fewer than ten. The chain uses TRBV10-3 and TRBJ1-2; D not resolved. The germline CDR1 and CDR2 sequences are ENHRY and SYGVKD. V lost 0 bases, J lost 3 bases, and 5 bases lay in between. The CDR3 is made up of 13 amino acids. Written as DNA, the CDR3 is TGTGCCATCAGTGAGTCCCTATACTATGGCTACACCTTC. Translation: CAISESLYYGYTF.

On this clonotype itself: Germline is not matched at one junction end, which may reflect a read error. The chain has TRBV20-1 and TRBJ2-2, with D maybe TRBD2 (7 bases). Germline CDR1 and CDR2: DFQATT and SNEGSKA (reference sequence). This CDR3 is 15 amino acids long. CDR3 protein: CSTRRGAANTGELFF. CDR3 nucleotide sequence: TGCAGTACTAGACGGGGGGCCGCGAACACCGGGGAGCTGTTTTTT.

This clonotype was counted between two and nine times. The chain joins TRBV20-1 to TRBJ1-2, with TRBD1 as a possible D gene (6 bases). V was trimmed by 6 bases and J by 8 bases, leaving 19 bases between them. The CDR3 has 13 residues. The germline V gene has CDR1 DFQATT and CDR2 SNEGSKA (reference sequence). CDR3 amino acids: CSASSPQGSGYTF. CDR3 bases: TGCAGTGCCAGCAGCCCACAGGGATCCGGCTACACCTTC.

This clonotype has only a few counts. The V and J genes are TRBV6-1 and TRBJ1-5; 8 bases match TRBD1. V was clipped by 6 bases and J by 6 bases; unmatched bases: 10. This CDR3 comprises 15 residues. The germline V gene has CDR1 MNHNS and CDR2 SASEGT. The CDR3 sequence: CASRSSTGDGQPQHF. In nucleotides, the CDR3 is TGTGCCAGCAGAAGTTCGACAGGGGACGGTCAGCCCCAGCATTTT.

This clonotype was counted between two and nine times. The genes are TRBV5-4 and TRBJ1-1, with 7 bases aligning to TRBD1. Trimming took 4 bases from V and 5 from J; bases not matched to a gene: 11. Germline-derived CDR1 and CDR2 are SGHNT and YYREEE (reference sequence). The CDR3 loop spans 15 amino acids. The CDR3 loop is CASSPATGLKTEAFF. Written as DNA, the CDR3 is TGTGCCAGCAGCCCGGCGACAGGGCTCAAGACTGAAGCTTTCTTT.

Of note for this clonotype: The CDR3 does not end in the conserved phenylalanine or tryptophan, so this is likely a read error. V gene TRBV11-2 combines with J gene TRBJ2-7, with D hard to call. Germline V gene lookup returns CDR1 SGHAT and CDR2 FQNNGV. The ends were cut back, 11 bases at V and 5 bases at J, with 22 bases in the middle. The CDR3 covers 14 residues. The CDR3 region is CAWSVGRSFDEQYL. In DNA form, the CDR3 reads TGTGCCTGGAGTGTCGGCAGGTCGTTCGACGAGCAGTACCTC.

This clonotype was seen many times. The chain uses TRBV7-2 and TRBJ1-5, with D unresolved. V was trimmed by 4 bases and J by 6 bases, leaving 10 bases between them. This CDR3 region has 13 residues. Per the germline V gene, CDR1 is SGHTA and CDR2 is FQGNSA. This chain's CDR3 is CASSYGGGQPQHF. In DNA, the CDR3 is TGTGCCAGCAGCTATGGAGGAGGTCAGCCCCAGCATTTT.

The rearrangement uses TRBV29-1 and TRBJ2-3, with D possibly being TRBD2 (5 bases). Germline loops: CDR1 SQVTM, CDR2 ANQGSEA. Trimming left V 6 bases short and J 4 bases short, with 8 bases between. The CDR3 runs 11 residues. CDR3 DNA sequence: TGCAGCGTGGGAGAGTCAGATACGCAGTATTTT. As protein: CSVGESDTQYF.

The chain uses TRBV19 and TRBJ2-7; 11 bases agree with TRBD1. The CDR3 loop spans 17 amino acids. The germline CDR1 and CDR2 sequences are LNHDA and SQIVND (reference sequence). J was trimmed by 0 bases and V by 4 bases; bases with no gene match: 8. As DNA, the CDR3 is TGTGCCAGTAGTACCCGGACAGGGGGCCCGAACTCCTACGAGCAGTACTTC. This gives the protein CASSTRTGGPNSYEQYF. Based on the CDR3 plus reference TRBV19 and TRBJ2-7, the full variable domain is DGGITQSPKYLFRKEGQNVTLSCEQNLNHDAMYWYRQDPGQGLRLIYYSQIVNDFQKGDIAEGYSVSREKKESFPLTVTSAQKNPTAFYLCASSTRTGGPNSYEQYFGPGTRLTVT.

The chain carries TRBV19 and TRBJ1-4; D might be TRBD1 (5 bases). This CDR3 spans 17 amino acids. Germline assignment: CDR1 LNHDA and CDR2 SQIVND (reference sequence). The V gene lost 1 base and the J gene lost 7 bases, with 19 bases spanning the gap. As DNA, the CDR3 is TGTGCCAGTAGTATAGGGTTATCCGGGGCTTACGGTGAAAAACTGTTTTTT. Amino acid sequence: CASSIGLSGAYGEKLFF.

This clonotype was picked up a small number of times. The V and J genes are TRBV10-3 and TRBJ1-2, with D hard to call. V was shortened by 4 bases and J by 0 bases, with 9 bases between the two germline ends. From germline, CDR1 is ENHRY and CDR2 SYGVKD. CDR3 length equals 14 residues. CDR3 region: CAISVSGSNYGYTF. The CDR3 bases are TGTGCCATCAGTGTGTCAGGATCTAACTATGGCTACACCTTC.

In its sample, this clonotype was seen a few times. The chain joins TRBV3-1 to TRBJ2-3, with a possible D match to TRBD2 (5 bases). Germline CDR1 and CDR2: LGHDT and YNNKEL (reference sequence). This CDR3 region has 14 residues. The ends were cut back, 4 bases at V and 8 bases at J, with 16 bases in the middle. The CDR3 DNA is TGTGCCAGCAGCCTGGCTGCGCGGGTGGGTACGCAGTATTTT. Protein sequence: CASSLAARVGTQYF.

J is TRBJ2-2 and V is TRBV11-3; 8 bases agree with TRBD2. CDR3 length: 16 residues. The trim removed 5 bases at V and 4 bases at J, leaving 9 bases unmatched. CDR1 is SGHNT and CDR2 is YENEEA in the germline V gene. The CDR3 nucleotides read TGTGCCAGCAGCCCACCTTGGGGGACTAGCACCGGGGAGCTGTTTTTT. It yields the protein CASSPPWGTSTGELFF.

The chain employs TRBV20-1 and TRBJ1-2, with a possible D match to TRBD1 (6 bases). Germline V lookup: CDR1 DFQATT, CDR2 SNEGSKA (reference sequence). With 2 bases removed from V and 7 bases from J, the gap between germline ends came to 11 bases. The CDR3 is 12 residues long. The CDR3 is CSARLGAAGYTF. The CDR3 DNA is TGCAGTGCTAGACTGGGGGCAGCTGGCTACACCTTC.

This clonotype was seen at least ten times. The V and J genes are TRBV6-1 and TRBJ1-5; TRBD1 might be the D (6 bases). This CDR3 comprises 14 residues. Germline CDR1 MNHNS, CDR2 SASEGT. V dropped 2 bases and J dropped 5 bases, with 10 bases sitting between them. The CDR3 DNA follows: TGTGCCAGCAGTGAAACAGGGCTCTATCAGCCCCAGCATTTT. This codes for CASSETGLYQPQHF.